These T cell receptor beta chains were read from a single sample in a study of blood T cell repertoires in COVID-19. Data came from immunoSEQ multiplex PCR; TCRdb stores just in-frame clones and leaves some out. This table holds 150,000 to 200,000 clones, 94% found once. What was sequenced was peripheral blood. The source of these receptors is a man aged 30 to 39 with COVID-19, enrolled during active disease. CDR3s leave out the opening cysteine and the closing phenylalanine or tryptophan. Fields, in order: V gene, CDR3 protein.

v_gene: TRBV6-5; CDR3aa: VTGTGSQPQH
v_gene: TRBV9; CDR3aa: ASSVSTDTQY
v_gene: TRBV6-6; CDR3aa: ASSPSRDRVTEQY
v_gene: TRBV19; CDR3aa: ASSATGGLLDNYGYT
v_gene: TRBV7-9; CDR3aa: ASSSGQGTAVNTEAF
v_gene: TRBV4-1; CDR3aa: ASSQVPFGGGVETQY
v_gene: TRBV5-5; CDR3aa: ASSLEDRVNYGYT
v_gene: TRBV4-1; CDR3aa: ASSPLARYEPGYT
v_gene: TRBV5-4; CDR3aa: ASSLTTQETQY
v_gene: TRBV6-1; CDR3aa: ASSESGRAYGYT
v_gene: TRBV4-2; CDR3aa: ASSQRKTRLAGGNEQF
v_gene: TRBV10-3; CDR3aa: ATMEPGSYEQY
v_gene: TRBV24-1; CDR3aa: ATREVGGGRDTQY
v_gene: TRBV6-4; CDR3aa: ASSDKPGEADTQY
v_gene: TRBV6-5; CDR3aa: ASSLSGGPPMYTQY
v_gene: TRBV4-1; CDR3aa: ASSPRRDTNYGYT
v_gene: TRBV9; CDR3aa: ASSVAPSGHNEQF
v_gene: TRBV6-6; CDR3aa: ASSRHREGTQFGGYT
v_gene: TRBV7-9; CDR3aa: ASSSSGGGNYGYT
v_gene: TRBV5-4; CDR3aa: ASSLDSNSPLH
v_gene: TRBV6-1; CDR3aa: ASSELEPLRRGYT
v_gene: TRBV3-1/TRBV3-2; CDR3aa: ASSQDLRTASGNTIY
v_gene: TRBV23-1; CDR3aa: ASSQEQPQH
v_gene: TRBV9; CDR3aa: ASSVLGSPQGNYYGYT
v_gene: TRBV18; CDR3aa: ASSLLGQGIDNEQF
v_gene: TRBV7-3; CDR3aa: ASSLGQGYEQF
v_gene: TRBV5-5; CDR3aa: ASSDRVTGELF
v_gene: TRBV5-1; CDR3aa: ASSRTGGASKNIQY
v_gene: TRBV6-5; CDR3aa: ASSSEEVALNTEAF
v_gene: TRBV5-1; CDR3aa: ASSFEQGNTGELF
v_gene: TRBV5-1; CDR3aa: ASSAGLEAGGYT
v_gene: TRBV10-3; CDR3aa: AISPGGGRNTEAF
v_gene: TRBV2; CDR3aa: ASAGEASGNYNEQF
v_gene: TRBV7-3; CDR3aa: ASSATAYGYT
v_gene: TRBV5-1; CDR3aa: ASSLVGQNTDTQY
v_gene: TRBV18; CDR3aa: ASSSIDRGHNTGELF